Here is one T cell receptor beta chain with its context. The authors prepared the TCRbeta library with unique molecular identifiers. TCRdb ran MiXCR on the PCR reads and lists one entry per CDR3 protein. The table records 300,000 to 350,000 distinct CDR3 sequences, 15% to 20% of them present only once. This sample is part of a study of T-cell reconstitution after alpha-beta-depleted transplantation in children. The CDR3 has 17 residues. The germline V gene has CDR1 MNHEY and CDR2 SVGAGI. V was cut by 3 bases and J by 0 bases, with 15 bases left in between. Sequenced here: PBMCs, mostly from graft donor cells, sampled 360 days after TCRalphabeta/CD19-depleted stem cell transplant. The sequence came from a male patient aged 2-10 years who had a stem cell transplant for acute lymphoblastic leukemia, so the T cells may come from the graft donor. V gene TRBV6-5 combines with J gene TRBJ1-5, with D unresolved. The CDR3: CASSYRSAGNSNQPQHF. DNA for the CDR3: TGTGCCAGCAGTTATCGAAGTGCCGGGAATAGCAATCAGCCCCAGCATTTT.